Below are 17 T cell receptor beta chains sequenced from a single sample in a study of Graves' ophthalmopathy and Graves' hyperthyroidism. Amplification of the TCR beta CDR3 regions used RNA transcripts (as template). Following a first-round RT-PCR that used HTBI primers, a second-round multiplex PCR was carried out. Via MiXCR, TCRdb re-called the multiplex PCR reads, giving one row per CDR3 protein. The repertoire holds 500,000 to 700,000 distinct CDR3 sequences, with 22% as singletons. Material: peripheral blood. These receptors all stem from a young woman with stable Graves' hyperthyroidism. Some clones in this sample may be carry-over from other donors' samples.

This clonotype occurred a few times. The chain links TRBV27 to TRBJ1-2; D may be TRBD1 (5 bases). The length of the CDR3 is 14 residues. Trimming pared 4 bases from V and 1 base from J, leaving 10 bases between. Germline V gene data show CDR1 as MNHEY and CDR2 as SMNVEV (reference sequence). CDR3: CASSSSGFNYGYTF. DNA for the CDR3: TGTGCCAGCAGTTCGTCAGGGTTTAACTATGGCTACACCTTC.

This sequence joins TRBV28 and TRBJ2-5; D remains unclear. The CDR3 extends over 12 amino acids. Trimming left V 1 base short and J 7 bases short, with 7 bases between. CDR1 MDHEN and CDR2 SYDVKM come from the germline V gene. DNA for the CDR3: TGTGCCAGCAGTTTATTAAGAGGGACCCAGTACTTC. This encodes CASSLLRGTQYF.

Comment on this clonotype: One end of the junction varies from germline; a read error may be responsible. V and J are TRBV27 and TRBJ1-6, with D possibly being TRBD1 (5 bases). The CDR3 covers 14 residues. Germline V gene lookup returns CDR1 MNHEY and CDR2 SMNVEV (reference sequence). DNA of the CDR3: TGTGCCAGCAGTTTATCGGGGCTGGTTTCACACCTCCACTTT. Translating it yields CASSLSGLVSHLHF.

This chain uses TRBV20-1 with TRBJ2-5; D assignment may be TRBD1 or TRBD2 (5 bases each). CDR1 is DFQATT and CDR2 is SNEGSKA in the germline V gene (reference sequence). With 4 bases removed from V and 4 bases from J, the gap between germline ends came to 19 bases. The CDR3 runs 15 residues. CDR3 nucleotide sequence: TGCAGTGCTATAGGGGACCGAGGGCATTTAGAGACCCAGTACTTC. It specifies CSAIGDRGHLETQYF.

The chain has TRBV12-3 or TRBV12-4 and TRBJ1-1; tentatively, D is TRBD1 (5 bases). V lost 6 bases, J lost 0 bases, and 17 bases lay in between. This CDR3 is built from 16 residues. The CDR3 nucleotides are TGTGCCAGCAGCCGGGGGGGGTTGGTAATGAACACTGAAGCTTTCTTT. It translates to CASSRGGLVMNTEAFF.

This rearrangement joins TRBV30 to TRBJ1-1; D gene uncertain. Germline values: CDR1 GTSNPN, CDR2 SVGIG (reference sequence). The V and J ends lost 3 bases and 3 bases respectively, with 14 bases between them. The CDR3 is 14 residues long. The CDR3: CAWSREQRYTEAFF. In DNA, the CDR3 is TGTGCCTGGAGCCGGGAACAGAGGTACACTGAAGCTTTCTTT. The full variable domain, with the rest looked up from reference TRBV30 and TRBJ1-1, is SQTIHQWPATLVQPVGSPLSLECTVEGTSNPNLYWYRQAAGRGLQLLFYSVGIGQISSEVPQNLSASRPQDRQFILSSKKLLLSDSGFYLCAWSREQRYTEAFFGQGTRLTVV.

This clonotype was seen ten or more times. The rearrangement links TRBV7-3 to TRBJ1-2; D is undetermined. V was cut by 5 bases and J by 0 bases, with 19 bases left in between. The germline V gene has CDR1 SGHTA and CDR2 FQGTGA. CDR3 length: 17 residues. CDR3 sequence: CASSPPPPVRANYGYTF. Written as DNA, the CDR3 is TGTGCCAGCAGCCCCCCCCCTCCCGTCCGGGCTAACTATGGCTACACCTTC. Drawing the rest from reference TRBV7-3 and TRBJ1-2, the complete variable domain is GAGVSQTPSNKVTEKGKYVELRCDPISGHTALYWYRQSLGQGPEFLIYFQGTGAADDSGLPNDRFFAVRPEGSVSTLKIQRTERGDSAVYLCASSPPPPVRANYGYTFGSGTRLTVV.

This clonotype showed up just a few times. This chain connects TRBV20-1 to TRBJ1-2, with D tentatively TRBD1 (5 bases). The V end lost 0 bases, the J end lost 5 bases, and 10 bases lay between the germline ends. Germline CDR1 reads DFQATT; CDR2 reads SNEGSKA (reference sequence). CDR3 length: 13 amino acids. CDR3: CSAREEQAYGYTF. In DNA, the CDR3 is TGCAGTGCTAGAGAGGAACAGGCATATGGCTACACCTTC.

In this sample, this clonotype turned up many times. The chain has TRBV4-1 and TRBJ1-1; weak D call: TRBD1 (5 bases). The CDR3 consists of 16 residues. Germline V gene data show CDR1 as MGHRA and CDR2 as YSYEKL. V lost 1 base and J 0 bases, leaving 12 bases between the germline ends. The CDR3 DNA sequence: TGCGCCAGCAGCCAAGGGGGGATTAGCCTGAACACTGAAGCTTTCTTT. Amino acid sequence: CASSQGGISLNTEAFF.

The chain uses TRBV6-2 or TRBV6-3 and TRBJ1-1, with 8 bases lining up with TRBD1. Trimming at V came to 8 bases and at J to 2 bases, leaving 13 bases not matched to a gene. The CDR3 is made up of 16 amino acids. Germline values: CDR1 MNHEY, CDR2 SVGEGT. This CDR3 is CASWQGATLGNTEAFF. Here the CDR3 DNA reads TGTGCCAGCTGGCAGGGGGCCACCCTTGGAAACACTGAAGCTTTCTTT.

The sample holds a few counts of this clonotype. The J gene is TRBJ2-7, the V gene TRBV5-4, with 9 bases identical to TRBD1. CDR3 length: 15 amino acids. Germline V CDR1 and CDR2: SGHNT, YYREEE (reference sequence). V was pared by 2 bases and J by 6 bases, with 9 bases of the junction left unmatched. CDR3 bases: TGTGCCAGCAGCTTCCGCGTGGACAGGGGAAGCGAGCAGTACTTC. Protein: CASSFRVDRGSEQYF.

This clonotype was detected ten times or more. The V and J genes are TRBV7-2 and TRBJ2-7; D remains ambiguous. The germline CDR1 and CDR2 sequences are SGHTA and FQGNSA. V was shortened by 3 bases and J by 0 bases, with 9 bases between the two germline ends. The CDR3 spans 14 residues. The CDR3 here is CASSFGHPSYEQYF. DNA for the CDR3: TGTGCCAGCAGCTTTGGGCACCCCTCCTACGAGCAGTACTTC.

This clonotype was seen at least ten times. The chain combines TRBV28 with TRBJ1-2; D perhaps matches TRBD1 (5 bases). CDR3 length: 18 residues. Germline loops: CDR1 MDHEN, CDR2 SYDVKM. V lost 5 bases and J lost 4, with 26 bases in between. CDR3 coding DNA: TGTGCCAGCAGTCAATCCCAGCTGGGACGCCCGATGGTCTATGGCTACACCTTC. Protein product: CASSQSQLGRPMVYGYTF.

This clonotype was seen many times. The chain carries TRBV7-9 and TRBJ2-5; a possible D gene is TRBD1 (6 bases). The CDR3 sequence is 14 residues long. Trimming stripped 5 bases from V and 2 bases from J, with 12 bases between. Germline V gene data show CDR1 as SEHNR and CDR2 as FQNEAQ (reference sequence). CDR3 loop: CASSLVDSQETQYF. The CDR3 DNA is TGTGCCAGCAGCCTAGTGGACAGTCAAGAGACCCAGTACTTC.

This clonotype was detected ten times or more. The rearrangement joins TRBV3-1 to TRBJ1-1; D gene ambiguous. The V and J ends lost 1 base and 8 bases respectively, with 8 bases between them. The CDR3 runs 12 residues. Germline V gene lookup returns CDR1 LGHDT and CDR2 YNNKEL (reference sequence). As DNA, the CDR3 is TGTGCCAGCAGCCAAGGTCGGGCAGAAGCTTTCTTT. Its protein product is CASSQGRAEAFF.

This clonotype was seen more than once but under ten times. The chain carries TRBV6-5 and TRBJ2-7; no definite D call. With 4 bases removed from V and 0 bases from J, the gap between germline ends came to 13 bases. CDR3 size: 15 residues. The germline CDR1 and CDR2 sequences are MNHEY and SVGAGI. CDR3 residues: CASSSLGRSSYEQYF. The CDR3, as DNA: TGTGCCAGCAGTTCCCTTGGTAGGTCCTCCTACGAGCAGTACTTC.

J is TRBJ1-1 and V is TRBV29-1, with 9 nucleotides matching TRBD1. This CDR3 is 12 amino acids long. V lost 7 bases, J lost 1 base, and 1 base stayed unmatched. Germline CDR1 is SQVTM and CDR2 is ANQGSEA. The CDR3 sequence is CSGDRENTEAFF. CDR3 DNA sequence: TGCAGCGGGGACAGGGAGAACACTGAAGCTTTCTTT.